Below are 29 T cell receptor beta chains sequenced from a single sample in a study of blood T cell repertoires in COVID-19. The assay was immunoSEQ multiplex PCR, and TCRdb's table has in-frame clones only and misses some. The repertoire includes about 220,000 clones, under 90% of them detected once, and roughly 5.3% sits in the top ten. The source material was peripheral blood. These receptors all come from a woman aged 60-75 years who had recovered from COVID-19.

J is TRBJ2-7 and V is TRBV7-8; 8 bases fit TRBD2. CDR1 and CDR2 from the germline V gene are SGHVS and FQNEAQ. The CDR3 runs 15 residues. V shed 1 base and J 3 bases; nucleotides not matched to a gene: 5. CDR3 DNA sequence: TGTGCCAGCAGCTTAGTTCGGGGGGGCTTCTACGAGCAGTACTTC. As protein: CASSLVRGGFYEQYF.

The genes are TRBV24-1 and TRBJ1-1; no definite D call. The CDR3 loop spans 16 amino acids. V lost 8 bases and J lost 6, with 24 bases in between. CDR1 and CDR2 from the germline V gene are KGHDR and SFDVKD. Here the CDR3 DNA reads TGTGCCACCATTCCTCACGGGAGCTCCCTTTGGCCTGAAGCTTTCTTT. It specifies CATIPHGSSLWPEAFF.

In this sample, this clone turned up once. Other DNA sequences in this sample translate to the same CDR3. V and J are TRBV6-5 and TRBJ2-5, with 11 positions matching TRBD2. The CDR3 totals 14 residues. Trimming removed 6 bases from V and 2 bases from J; junction bases left unmatched: 2. Germline-derived CDR1 and CDR2 are MNHEY and SVGAGI. CDR3 region: CASRLAGVQETQYF. The CDR3 DNA reads as TGTGCCAGCAGACTAGCGGGGGTTCAAGAGACCCAGTACTTC.

This sequence joins TRBV6-4 and TRBJ2-1; 11 bases line up with TRBD2. V trimming: 5 bases; J trimming: 4 bases; junction bases outside the gene matches: 4. Germline assignment: CDR1 MRHNA and CDR2 SNTAGT. The CDR3 covers 15 residues. This CDR3 reads CASSTSGGHYNEQFF. DNA for the CDR3: TGTGCCAGCAGTACTAGCGGGGGACATTACAATGAGCAGTTCTTC.

This clone has a count of ten or more. The genes are TRBV19 and TRBJ1-2; TRBD1 matches 7 bases. CDR3 length equals 14 residues. V lost 5 bases and J lost 4; bases outside the gene matches: 7. The V gene's germline CDR1 is LNHDA and CDR2 SQIVND (reference sequence). CDR3 amino acids: CASSSRQGGYGYTF. DNA of the CDR3: TGTGCCAGTAGTTCTCGACAGGGCGGCTATGGCTACACCTTC.

V gene TRBV6-5 combines with J gene TRBJ1-3, with 10 positions matching TRBD1. CDR3 length equals 15 residues. Germline values: CDR1 MNHEY, CDR2 SVGAGI. V was clipped by 2 bases and J by 8 bases; unmatched bases: 6. CDR3 sequence: CASSYRLDRGDTIYF. As DNA, the CDR3 is TGTGCCAGCAGTTACCGACTGGACAGGGGGGACACCATATATTTT.

This clone was detected only once. This chain links TRBV11-2 with TRBJ2-7; D might be TRBD1 (6 bases). Trimming removed 5 bases at V and 4 bases at J, with 15 bases between. From germline, CDR1 is SGHAT and CDR2 FQNNGV. The CDR3 loop spans 14 amino acids. The CDR3 protein is CASSPLEGGYEQYF. CDR3 in DNA: TGTGCCAGCAGCCCTTTAGAAGGGGGATACGAGCAGTACTTC.

This chain connects TRBV19 to TRBJ1-1; D uncertain. Deletions cut 3 bases from V and 3 bases from J, with 11 bases between. Germline V gene lookup returns CDR1 LNHDA and CDR2 SQIVND (reference sequence). The CDR3 is 14 residues long. CDR3 region: CASSIYGRDTEAFF. DNA for the CDR3: TGTGCCAGTAGTATCTACGGGAGAGACACTGAAGCTTTCTTT.

V is TRBV7-2 and J is TRBJ2-5; 11 nucleotides match TRBD2. The CDR3 covers 15 residues. Looked up from germline, CDR1 is SGHTA and CDR2 is FQGNSA. J gave up 1 base and V 4 bases, and 2 bases lay outside the gene matches. Here the CDR3 DNA reads TGTGCCAGCAGCTCCCTAGCGGGGGGCCAAGAGACCCAGTACTTC. Its protein product is CASSSLAGGQETQYF.

CDR3 nucleotides: TGTGCCAGCAGCTTAGCGCATGGGGCCTCCGCCACAGATACGCAGTATTTT. Its protein product is CASSLAHGASATDTQYF. The chain uses TRBV7-6 and TRBJ2-3, with D maybe TRBD1 (5 bases). The V and J ends lost 0 bases and 2 bases respectively, with 15 bases between them. This CDR3 is built from 17 residues. Germline CDR1 reads SGHVS; CDR2 reads FNYEAQ.

Points on this clone: Other DNA sequences in this sample translate to the same CDR3. V is TRBV9 and J is TRBJ2-3; TRBD2 agrees at 9 bases. Per the germline V gene, CDR1 is SGDLS and CDR2 is YYNGEE. The CDR3 spans 15 residues. Trimming cost V 2 bases and J 2 bases; bases outside gene matches: 3. This CDR3 reads CASSVVAGATDTQYF. DNA of the CDR3: TGTGCCAGCAGCGTCGTAGCGGGGGCCACAGATACGCAGTATTTT.

This chain joins TRBV27 and TRBJ2-5, with 9 bases lining up with TRBD1. Germline CDR1 and CDR2: MNHEY and SMNVEV (reference sequence). CDR3 length equals 15 residues. V was pared by 3 bases and J by 3 bases, with 5 bases of the junction left unmatched. Written as DNA, the CDR3 is TGTGCCAGCAGTTTCACCCGGACAGGGGAAGAGACCCAGTACTTC. This gives the protein CASSFTRTGEETQYF.

This chain uses TRBV10-3 with TRBJ1-1; D is undetermined. V was pared by 3 bases and J by 0 bases, with 11 bases between. The CDR3 consists of 15 residues. In germline, CDR1 is ENHRY, CDR2 SYGVKD. The CDR3 loop reads CAISDYHTMNTEAFF. CDR3 DNA: TGTGCCATCAGTGATTACCATACAATGAACACTGAAGCTTTCTTT.

This clone has a single count. The chain joins TRBV11-1 to TRBJ2-7; 9 bases line up with TRBD1. CDR3 size: 16 residues. V lost 5 bases and J lost 0; bases outside the gene matches: 8. Germline CDR1 and CDR2: SGHAT and FQDESV (reference sequence). The DNA for the CDR3 is TGTGCCAGCAGCCTTGGGACAGGGTGGATCTCCTACGAGCAGTACTTC. Protein sequence: CASSLGTGWISYEQYF.

This sequence joins TRBV27 and TRBJ1-1, with D maybe TRBD1 (5 bases). Germline loops: CDR1 MNHEY, CDR2 SMNVEV (reference sequence). The CDR3 sequence is 13 residues long. Deletions cut 8 bases from V and 0 bases from J, with 10 bases between. The CDR3 sequence: CASGGRMNTEAFF. The DNA of the CDR3 is TGTGCCAGCGGGGGGAGAATGAACACTGAAGCTTTCTTT.

The chain carries TRBV5-6 and TRBJ1-5; D might be TRBD1 (6 bases). CDR1 and CDR2 (germline): SGHDT, YYEEEE. The germline V and J ends were trimmed by 3 bases and 4 bases, with 14 bases remaining between them. CDR3 size: 15 residues. This chain's CDR3 is CASSSGWGPNQPQHF. The CDR3 bases are TGTGCCAGCAGCTCTGGGTGGGGGCCAAATCAGCCCCAGCATTTT.

J is TRBJ2-3 and V is TRBV7-2; TRBD2 matches at 7 bases. Trimming at V came to 3 bases and at J to 4 bases, leaving 4 bases not matched to a gene. The CDR3 has 14 residues. The germline CDR1 and CDR2 sequences are SGHTA and FQGNSA. CDR3 DNA: TGTGCCAGCAGCTTGCGGGACTACTCAGATACGCAGTATTTT. Protein sequence: CASSLRDYSDTQYF.

The chain recombines TRBV2 with TRBJ2-5; TRBD1 matches 8 bases. Germline V gives CDR1 SNHLY, CDR2 FYNNEI. The trim removed 7 bases at V and 7 bases at J, leaving 20 bases unmatched. This CDR3 has 17 residues. The CDR3 sequence is CASKALLHQGARGTQYF. The CDR3 bases are TGTGCCAGCAAAGCCCTCTTACACCAGGGGGCTCGGGGGACCCAGTACTTC.

V and J are TRBV19 and TRBJ2-7, with 7 bases matching TRBD2. This CDR3 is built from 14 residues. V dropped 7 bases and J dropped 2; count of bases not matched to a gene: 8. Germline V gives CDR1 LNHDA, CDR2 SQIVND (reference sequence). DNA of the CDR3: TGTGCCAGTATCGGGGGGATTAGGCCCTACGAGCAGTACTTC. As protein: CASIGGIRPYEQYF.

This clone was detected once. The J gene is TRBJ1-1, the V gene TRBV14; TRBD1 is a possible D gene (6 bases). Between the trimmed V and J ends, which lost 5 bases and 3 bases, there was a span of 10 bases. This CDR3 contains 13 residues. The germline CDR1 and CDR2 sequences are SGHDN and FVKESK. CDR3 in DNA: TGTGCCAGCAGCTGGGGACAAGACACTGAAGCTTTCTTT. Translated: CASSWGQDTEAFF.

This chain uses TRBV9 with TRBJ1-4; possibly TRBD1 for D (6 bases). V lost 4 bases to trimming and J lost 4 bases, with 17 bases between them. There are 16 residues in the CDR3. CDR1 SGDLS and CDR2 YYNGEE come from the germline V gene. This CDR3 is CASSQSPTGFNEKLFF. CDR3 nucleotides: TGTGCCAGCAGCCAATCCCCGACAGGCTTTAATGAAAAACTGTTTTTT.

V and J are TRBV27 and TRBJ1-5; D unresolved. The CDR3 totals 13 residues. Between the trimmed V and J ends, which lost 3 bases and 9 bases, there was a span of 12 bases. Looked up from germline, CDR1 is MNHEY and CDR2 is SMNVEV (reference sequence). CDR3 in amino acids: CASSFEVNGPQHF. CDR3 DNA: TGTGCCAGCAGTTTTGAGGTGAATGGGCCCCAGCATTTT.

This chain joins TRBV19 and TRBJ1-5; 9 positions match TRBD1. Germline V CDR1 and CDR2: LNHDA, SQIVND (reference sequence). CDR3 length: 15 amino acids. Unmatched junction bases numbered 2, after V lost 5 bases and J lost 0 bases. CDR3 amino acids: CASSWDRDSNQPQHF. CDR3 coding DNA: TGTGCCAGTAGTTGGGACAGGGATAGCAATCAGCCCCAGCATTTT.

The chain has TRBV19 and TRBJ1-1; D possibly corresponds to TRBD1 (5 bases). V dropped 6 bases and J dropped 0 bases, with 11 bases sitting between them. CDR1 is LNHDA and CDR2 is SQIVND in the germline V gene (reference sequence). The CDR3 length is 14 residues. The CDR3 DNA reads as TGTGCCAGTAGATCGACAGCTTTGAACACTGAAGCTTTCTTT. Translation: CASRSTALNTEAFF.

V usage is TRBV4-2 and J usage is TRBJ1-2; D gene unclear. The CDR3 consists of 14 residues. V was trimmed by 0 bases and J by 0 bases, leaving 5 bases between them. CDR1 and CDR2 from the germline V gene are LGHNA and YNFKEQ. Here the CDR3 DNA reads TGTGCCAGCAGCCAAGATCCCTCTAACTATGGCTACACCTTC. Protein: CASSQDPSNYGYTF.

The chain has TRBV19 and TRBJ1-5, with D hard to call. The germline V gene has CDR1 LNHDA and CDR2 SQIVND (reference sequence). The V end was cut by 3 bases, the J end by 5 bases, with 8 bases between. The length of the CDR3 is 13 residues. CDR3 residues: CASSIRLDQPQHF. In DNA, the CDR3 is TGTGCCAGTAGTATCCGGTTAGATCAGCCCCAGCATTTT.

V gene TRBV5-8 combines with J gene TRBJ2-1, with 8 bases that match TRBD2. The V segment lost 0 bases and the J segment 1 base; nucleotides outside the gene matches: 6. Germline-derived CDR1 and CDR2 are SGHTS and YDEGEE. The CDR3 is 17 amino acids. CDR3 coding DNA: TGTGCCAGCAGCTTGGCCACCAGCGGGGGATCCTACAATGAGCAGTTCTTC. It translates to CASSLATSGGSYNEQFF.

The chain carries TRBV12-5 and TRBJ2-5; weak D call: TRBD1 (6 bases). V lost 5 bases and J 0 bases, leaving 10 bases between the germline ends. The V gene's germline CDR1 is LGHNT and CDR2 FRNRAP. The length of the CDR3 is 14 residues. CDR3: CASGPDRHQETQYF. In nucleotides, the CDR3 is TGTGCTAGTGGTCCGGACAGACACCAAGAGACCCAGTACTTC.

Details on this clone: This sample includes further DNA sequences coding for the same CDR3. This chain connects TRBV6-6 to TRBJ2-5, with TRBD2 identical over 15 bases. After removal of 6 bases from V and 2 bases from J, the junction contained 1 base not matched to a gene. The CDR3 runs to 15 residues. Germline CDR1 is MNHNY and CDR2 is SVGAGI (reference sequence). The CDR3 region is CASRGLAGGQETQYF. The CDR3 nucleotides read TGTGCCAGCAGAGGACTAGCGGGGGGGCAAGAGACCCAGTACTTC.